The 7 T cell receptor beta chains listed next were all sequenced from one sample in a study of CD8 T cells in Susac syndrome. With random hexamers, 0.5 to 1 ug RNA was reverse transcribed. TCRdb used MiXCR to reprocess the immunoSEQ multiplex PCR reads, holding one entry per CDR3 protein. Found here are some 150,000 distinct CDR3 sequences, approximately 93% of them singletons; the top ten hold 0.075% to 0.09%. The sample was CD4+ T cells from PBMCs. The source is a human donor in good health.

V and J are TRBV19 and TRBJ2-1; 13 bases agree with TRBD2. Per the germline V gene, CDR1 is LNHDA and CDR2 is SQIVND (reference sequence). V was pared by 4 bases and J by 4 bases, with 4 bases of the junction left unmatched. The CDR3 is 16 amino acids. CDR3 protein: CASSTGTSGIYNEQFF. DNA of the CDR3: TGTGCCAGTAGTACCGGGACTAGCGGGATATACAATGAGCAGTTCTTC.

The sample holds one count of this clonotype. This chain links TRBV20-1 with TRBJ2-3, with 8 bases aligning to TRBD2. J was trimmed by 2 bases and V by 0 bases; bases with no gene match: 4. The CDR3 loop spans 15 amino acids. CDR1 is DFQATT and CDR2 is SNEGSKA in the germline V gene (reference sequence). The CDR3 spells CSARDPGGDTDTQYF. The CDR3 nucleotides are TGCAGTGCTAGAGATCCGGGAGGGGACACAGATACGCAGTATTTT.

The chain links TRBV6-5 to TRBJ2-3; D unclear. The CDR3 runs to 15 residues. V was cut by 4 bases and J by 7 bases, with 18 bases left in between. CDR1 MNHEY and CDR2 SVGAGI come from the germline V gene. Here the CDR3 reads CASSSNRGLGYTQYF. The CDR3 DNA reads TGTGCCAGCAGTTCAAACCGAGGCCTGGGGTATACGCAGTATTTT.

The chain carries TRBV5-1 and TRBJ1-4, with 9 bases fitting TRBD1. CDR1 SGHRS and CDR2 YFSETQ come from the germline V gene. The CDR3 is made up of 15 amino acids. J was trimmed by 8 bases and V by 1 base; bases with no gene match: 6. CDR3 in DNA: TGCGCCAGCAGCTTGAACAGGGGGCTTAGAGAAAAACTGTTTTTT. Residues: CASSLNRGLREKLFF.

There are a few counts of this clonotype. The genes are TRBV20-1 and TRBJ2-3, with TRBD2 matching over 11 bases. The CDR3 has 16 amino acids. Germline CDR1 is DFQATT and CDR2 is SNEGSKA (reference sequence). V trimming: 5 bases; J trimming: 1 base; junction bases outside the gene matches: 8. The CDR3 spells CSAEVAGGPGTDTQYF. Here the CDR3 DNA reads TGCAGTGCTGAGGTAGCGGGAGGGCCGGGCACAGATACGCAGTATTTT.

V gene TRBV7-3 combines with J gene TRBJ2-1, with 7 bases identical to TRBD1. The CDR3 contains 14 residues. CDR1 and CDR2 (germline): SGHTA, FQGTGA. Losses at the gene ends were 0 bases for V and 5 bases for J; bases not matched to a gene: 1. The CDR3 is CASSLTGQHNEQFF. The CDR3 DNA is TGTGCCAGCAGCTTAACGGGACAGCACAATGAGCAGTTCTTC.

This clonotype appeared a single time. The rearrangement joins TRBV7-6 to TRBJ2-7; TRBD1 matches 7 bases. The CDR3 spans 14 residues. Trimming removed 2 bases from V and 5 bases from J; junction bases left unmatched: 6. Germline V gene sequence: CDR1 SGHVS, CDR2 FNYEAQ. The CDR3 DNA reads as TGTGCCAGCAGCTTATTGACAGGGTCGAACGAGCAGTACTTC. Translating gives CASSLLTGSNEQYF.